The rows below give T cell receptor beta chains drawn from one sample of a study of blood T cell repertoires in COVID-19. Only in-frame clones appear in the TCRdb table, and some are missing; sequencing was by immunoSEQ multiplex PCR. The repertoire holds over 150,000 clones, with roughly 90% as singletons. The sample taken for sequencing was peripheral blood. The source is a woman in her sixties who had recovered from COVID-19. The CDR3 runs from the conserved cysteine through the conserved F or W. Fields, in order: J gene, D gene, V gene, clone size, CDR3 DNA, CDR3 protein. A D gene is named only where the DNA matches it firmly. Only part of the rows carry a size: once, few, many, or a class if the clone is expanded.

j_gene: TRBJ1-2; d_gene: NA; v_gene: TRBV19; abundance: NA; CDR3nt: TGTGCCAGTAGTATATGGCGGACTACCGGTGGCTACACCTTC; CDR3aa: CASSIWRTTGGYTF
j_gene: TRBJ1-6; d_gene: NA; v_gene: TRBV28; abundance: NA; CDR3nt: TGTGCCAGCAGGGCGGATTCACCCCTCCACTTT; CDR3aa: CASRADSPLHF
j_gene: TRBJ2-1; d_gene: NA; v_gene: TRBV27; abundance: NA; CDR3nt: TGTGCCAGCAGTGACTCCCCATGGGGGGGAGGGGGTGAGCAGTTCTTC; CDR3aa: CASSDSPWGGGGEQFF
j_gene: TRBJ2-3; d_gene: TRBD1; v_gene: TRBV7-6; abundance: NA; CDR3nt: TGTGCCAGCAGCCGACAGGGCGATACGCAGTATTTT; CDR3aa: CASSRQGDTQYF
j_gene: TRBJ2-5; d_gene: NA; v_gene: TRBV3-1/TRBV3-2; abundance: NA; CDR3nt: TGTGCCAGCAGCCTTTCAGGGATGCAAGAGACCCAGTACTTC; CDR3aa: CASSLSGMQETQYF
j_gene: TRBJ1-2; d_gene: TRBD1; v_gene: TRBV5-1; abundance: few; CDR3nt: TGCGCCAGCAGCTTGGGACAGGGCAATGGCTACACCTTC; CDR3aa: CASSLGQGNGYTF
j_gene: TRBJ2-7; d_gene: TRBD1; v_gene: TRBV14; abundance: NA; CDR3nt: TGTGCCAGCAGCCTTTCCGGGACAGGCGGGCCCGGGTACTTC; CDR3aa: CASSLSGTGGPGYF
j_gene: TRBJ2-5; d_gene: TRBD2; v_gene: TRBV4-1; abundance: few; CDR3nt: TGCGCCAGCAGCCCGACTACTAGCGGGGGGTCCCAAGAGACCCAGTACTTC; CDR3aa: CASSPTTSGGSQETQYF
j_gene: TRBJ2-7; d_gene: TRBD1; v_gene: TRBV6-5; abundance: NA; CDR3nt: TGTGCCAGCAGTTTAACCGGGACAGGGGGCTACGAGCAGTACTTC; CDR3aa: CASSLTGTGGYEQYF
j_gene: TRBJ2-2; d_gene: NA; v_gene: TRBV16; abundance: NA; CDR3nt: TGTGCCAGCAGCCAATTCCGGGGTAGCGGGGAGCTGTTTTTT; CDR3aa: CASSQFRGSGELFF
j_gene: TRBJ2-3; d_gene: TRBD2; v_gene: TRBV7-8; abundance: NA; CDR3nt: TGTGCCAGCAGCTTAGCGAGGACTAGCCCCACAGATACGCAGTATTTT; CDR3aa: CASSLARTSPTDTQYF
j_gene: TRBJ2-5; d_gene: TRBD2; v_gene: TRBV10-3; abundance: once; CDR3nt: TGTGCCATCAGTGAGTCGACTGTATCCGGGGGGGCCCAAGAGACCCAGTACTTC; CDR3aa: CAISESTVSGGAQETQYF
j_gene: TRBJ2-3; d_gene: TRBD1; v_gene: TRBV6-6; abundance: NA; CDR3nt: TGTGCCAGCAGACCCTCGACAGGGGATACGCAGTATTTT; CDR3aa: CASRPSTGDTQYF
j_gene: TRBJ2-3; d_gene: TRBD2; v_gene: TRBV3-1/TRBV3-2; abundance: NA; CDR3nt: TGTGCCAGCAGCCAAATGACTAGCGGGGGCTTCGCAGATACGCAGTATTTT; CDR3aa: CASSQMTSGGFADTQYF
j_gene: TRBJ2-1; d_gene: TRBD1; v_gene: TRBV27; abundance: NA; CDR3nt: TGTGCCACCCGAGTGGACAGGGATGACAATGAGCAGTTCTTC; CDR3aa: CATRVDRDDNEQFF
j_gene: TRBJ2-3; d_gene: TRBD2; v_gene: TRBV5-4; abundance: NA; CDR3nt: TGTGCCAGCAGCAGGAGACTAGCGGGGGTGGGAGATACGCAGTATTTT; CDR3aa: CASSRRLAGVGDTQYF
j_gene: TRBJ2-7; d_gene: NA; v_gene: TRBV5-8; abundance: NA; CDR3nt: TGTGCCAGCAGCTTGTACAGGGTGGGCGAGCAGTACTTC; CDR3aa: CASSLYRVGEQYF
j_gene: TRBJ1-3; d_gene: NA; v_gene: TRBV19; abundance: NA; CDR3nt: TGTGCCAGTAGTCCCCAGGGGACTGGAAACACCATATATTTT; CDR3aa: CASSPQGTGNTIYF
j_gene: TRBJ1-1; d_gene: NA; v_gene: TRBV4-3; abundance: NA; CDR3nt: TGCGCCAGCAGCCAAGATCTCAACGGGGGGCCGACGGGCACTGAAGCTTTCTTT; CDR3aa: CASSQDLNGGPTGTEAFF
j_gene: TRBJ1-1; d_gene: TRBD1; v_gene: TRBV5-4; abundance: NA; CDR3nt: TGTGCCAGCAGCGACAGGGATACTGAAGCTTTCTTT; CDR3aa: CASSDRDTEAFF
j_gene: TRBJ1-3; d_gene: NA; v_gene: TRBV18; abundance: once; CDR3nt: TGTGCCAGCTCACCCCAGGGCTCCATTGTCTCTGGAAACACCATATATTTT; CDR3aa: CASSPQGSIVSGNTIYF
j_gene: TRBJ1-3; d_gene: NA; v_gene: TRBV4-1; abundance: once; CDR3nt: TGCGCCAGCAGCCAAGCGTTTGCGGGGGCCGACTCTGGAAACACCATATATTTT; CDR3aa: CASSQAFAGADSGNTIYF
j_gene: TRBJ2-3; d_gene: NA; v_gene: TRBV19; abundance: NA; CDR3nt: TGTGCCAGTAGTATCAGACTAAGAGATACGCAGTATTTT; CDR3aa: CASSIRLRDTQYF
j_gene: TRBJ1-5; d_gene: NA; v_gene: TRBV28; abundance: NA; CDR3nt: TGTGCCAGCAGTTTTAGGAGCGGGGGATCGAAGCCCCAGCATTTT; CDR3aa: CASSFRSGGSKPQHF
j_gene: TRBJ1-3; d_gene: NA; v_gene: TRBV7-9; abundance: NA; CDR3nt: TGTGCCAGCAGCTTACGGGGAACTGGAAACACCATATATTTT; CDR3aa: CASSLRGTGNTIYF
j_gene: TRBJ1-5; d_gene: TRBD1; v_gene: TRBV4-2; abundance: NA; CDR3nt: TGTGCCAGCAGCCACGATACAGGGGGCAGGAATCAGCCCCAGCATTTT; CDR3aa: CASSHDTGGRNQPQHF
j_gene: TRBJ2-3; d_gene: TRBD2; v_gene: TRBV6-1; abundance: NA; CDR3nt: TGTGCCAGCAGTGAACCAGCGGGGGGGCCCGACACGCAGTATTTT; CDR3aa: CASSEPAGGPDTQYF
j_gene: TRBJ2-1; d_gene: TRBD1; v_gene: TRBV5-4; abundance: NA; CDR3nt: TGTGCCAGCAGCTTGGCGATCCGACAGGGCGGTAATGAGCAGTTCTTC; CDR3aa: CASSLAIRQGGNEQFF
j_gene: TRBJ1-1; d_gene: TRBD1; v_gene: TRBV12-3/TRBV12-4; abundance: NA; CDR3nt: TGTGCCAGCAGTTTTGACAGGGGGGCCGAAGCTTTCTTT; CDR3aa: CASSFDRGAEAFF
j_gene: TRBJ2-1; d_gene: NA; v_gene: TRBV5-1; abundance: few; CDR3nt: TGCGCCAGCACCAGGGGAAATGAGCAGTTCTTC; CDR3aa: CASTRGNEQFF
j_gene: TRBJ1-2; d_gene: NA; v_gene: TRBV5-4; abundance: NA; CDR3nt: TGTGCCAGCAGCTCCCGCGGAGGCTACACCTTC; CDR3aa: CASSSRGGYTF
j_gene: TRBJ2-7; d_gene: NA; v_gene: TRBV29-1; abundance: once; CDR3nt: TGCAGCGGTCGGTCAGGGGACTACGAGCAGTACTTC; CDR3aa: CSGRSGDYEQYF
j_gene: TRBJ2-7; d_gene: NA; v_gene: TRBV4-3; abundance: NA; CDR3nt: TGCGCCAGCAGCCAAGATCGCGCAGGCGAGCAGTACTTC; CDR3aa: CASSQDRAGEQYF
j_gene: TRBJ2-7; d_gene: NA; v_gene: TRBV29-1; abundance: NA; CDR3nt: TGCAGCGTTGAAGGAGTGATCTCCTACGAGCAGTACTTC; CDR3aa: CSVEGVISYEQYF
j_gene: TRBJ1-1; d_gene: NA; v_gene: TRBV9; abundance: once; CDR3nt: TGTGCCAGCAGTATCGGGGTCGGCACTGAAGCTTTCTTT; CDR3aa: CASSIGVGTEAFF
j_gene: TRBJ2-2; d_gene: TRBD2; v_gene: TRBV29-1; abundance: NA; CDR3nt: TGCAGCGTTGTTCGAGCGGGGGGCAACACCGGGGAGCTGTTTTTT; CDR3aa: CSVVRAGGNTGELFF
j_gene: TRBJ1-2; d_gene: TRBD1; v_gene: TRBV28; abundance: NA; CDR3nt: TGTGCCAGCAGTGGGCTGGGGACAGGGGGTTATGGCTACACCTTC; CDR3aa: CASSGLGTGGYGYTF
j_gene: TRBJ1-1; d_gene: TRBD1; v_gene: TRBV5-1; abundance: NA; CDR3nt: TGCGCCAGCAGAACCGGGACAGGGTTATCCGAAGCTTTCTTT; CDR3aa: CASRTGTGLSEAFF
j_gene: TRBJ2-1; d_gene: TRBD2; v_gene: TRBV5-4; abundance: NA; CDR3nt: TGTGCCAGCAGCACCGCGGGGGGGCGAAATTACAATGAGCAGTTCTTC; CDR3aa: CASSTAGGRNYNEQFF
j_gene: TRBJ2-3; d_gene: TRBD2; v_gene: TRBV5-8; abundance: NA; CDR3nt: TGTGCCAGCAGCTCGGGACTAGCTCAAGATACGCAGTATTTT; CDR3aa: CASSSGLAQDTQYF